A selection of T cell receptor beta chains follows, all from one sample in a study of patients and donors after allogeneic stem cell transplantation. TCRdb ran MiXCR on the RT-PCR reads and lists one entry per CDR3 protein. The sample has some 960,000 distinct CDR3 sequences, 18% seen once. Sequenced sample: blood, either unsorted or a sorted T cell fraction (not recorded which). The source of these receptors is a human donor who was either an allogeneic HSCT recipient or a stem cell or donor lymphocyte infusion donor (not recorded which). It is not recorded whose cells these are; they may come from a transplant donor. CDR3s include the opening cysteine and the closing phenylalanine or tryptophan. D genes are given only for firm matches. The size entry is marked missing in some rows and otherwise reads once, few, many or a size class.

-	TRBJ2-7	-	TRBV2	CASSPTPHGAYEQYF	TGTGCCAGCAGCCCCACGCCTCATGGGGCATACGAGCAGTACTTC
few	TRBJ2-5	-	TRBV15	CATNRRFQETQYF	TGTGCCACCAACAGAAGATTCCAAGAGACCCAGTACTTC
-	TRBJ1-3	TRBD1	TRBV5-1	CASSPRQGYGNTIYF	TGCGCCAGCAGCCCTAGACAGGGGTATGGAAACACCATATATTTT
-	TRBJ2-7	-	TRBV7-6	CASSVRGDRAEQYF	TGTGCCAGCAGCGTGCGGGGGGACAGGGCTGAGCAGTACTTC
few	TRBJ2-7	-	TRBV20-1	CSARVSGTYEQYF	TGCAGTGCTAGAGTGTCAGGAACCTACGAGCAGTACTTC
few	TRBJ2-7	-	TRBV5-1	CASSLAEAGYSYEQYF	TGCGCCAGCAGCTTGGCCGAGGCGGGGTACTCCTACGAGCAGTACTTC
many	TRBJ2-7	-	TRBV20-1	CSARRQWEQYF	TGCAGTGCTAGGAGACAGTGGGAGCAGTACTTC
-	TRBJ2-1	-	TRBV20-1	CSAPTGVLSGSSNEQFF	TGCAGTGCTCCGACAGGGGTCCTGAGCGGGAGTTCTAATGAGCAGTTCTTC
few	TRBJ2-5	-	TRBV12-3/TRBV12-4	CASSATGRETQYF	TGTGCCAGCAGTGCTACAGGGCGAGAGACCCAGTACTTC
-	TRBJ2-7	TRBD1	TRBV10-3	CAIRGTGKDYEQYF	TGTGCCATCAGGGGGACAGGGAAAGACTACGAGCAGTACTTC
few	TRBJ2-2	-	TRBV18	CASWEGTANTGELFF	TGTGCCAGCTGGGAGGGGACAGCGAACACCGGGGAGCTGTTTTTT
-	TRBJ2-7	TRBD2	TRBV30	CAWTTSPGRLGQYF	TGTGCCTGGACGACTAGCCCGGGCCGGCTTGGGCAGTACTTC
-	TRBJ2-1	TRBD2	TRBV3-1	CASSLPGLAGAGGEQFF	TGTGCCAGCAGCCTACCGGGACTAGCGGGGGCTGGTGGTGAGCAGTTCTTC
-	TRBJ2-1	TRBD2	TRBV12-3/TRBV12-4	CASGIQLAEVNNEQFF	TGTGCCAGCGGCATCCAACTAGCGGAGGTGAACAATGAGCAGTTCTTC
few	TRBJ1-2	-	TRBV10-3	CATLGGFGNYGYTF	TGTGCCACCTTGGGCGGGTTCGGTAACTATGGCTACACCTTC
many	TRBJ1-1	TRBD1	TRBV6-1	CASTTGQGGTEAFF	TGTGCCAGCACTACCGGACAGGGTGGGACTGAAGCTTTCTTT
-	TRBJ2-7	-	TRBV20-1	CSARLGKRYEQYF	TGCAGTGCTAGATTGGGCAAACGCTACGAGCAGTACTTC
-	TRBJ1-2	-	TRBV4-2	CASSQDGGAPYGYTF	TGTGCCAGCAGCCAAGATGGGGGAGCCCCCTATGGCTACACCTTC
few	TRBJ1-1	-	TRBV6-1	CASSIIWTTNTEAFF	TGTGCCAGCAGTATTATCTGGACTACGAACACTGAAGCTTTCTTT
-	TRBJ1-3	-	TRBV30	CAWSVGQNIYF	TGTGCCTGGAGTGTTGGACAGAACATATATTTT
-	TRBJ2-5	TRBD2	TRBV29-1	CSGKLARQETQYF	TGCAGCGGCAAACTAGCGCGACAAGAGACCCAGTACTTC
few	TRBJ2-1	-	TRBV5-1	CASSSTGTKTGEQFF	TGCGCCAGCAGCTCAACCGGGACAAAAACGGGTGAGCAGTTCTTC
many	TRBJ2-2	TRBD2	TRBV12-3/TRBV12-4	CASSLGTSGSLYGTGELFF	TGTGCCAGCAGTTTAGGGACTAGCGGGAGTTTGTATGGCACCGGGGAGCTGTTTTTT
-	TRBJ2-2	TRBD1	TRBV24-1	CATSDGDRAINTGELFF	TGTGCCACCAGTGATGGGGACAGGGCGATTAACACCGGGGAGCTGTTTTTT
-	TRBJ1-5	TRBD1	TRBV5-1	CASSQGTGGGNQPQHF	TGCGCCAGCAGCCAAGGCACAGGGGGAGGCAATCAGCCCCAGCATTTT
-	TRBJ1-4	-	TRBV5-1	CASSNAGLNEKLFF	TGCGCCAGCAGCAACGCAGGCCTTAATGAAAAACTGTTTTTT
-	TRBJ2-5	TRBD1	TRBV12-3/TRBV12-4	CASRDRRRTGETQYF	TGTGCCAGCAGGGACAGGAGACGGACCGGAGAGACCCAGTACTTC
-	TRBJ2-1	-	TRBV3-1	CASSLRDSTNEQFF	TGTGCCAGCAGCCTCCGGGACTCCACCAATGAGCAGTTCTTC
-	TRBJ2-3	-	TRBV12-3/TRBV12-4	CASSSGLPPDTQYF	TGTGCCAGCAGTTCTGGGTTACCTCCAGATACGCAGTATTTT
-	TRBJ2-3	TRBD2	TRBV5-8	CASSLEGLAGWADTQYF	TGTGCCAGCAGCTTGGAGGGACTAGCGGGGTGGGCAGATACGCAGTATTTT
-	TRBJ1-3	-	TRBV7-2	CASSPRWGIAGNTIYF	TGTGCCAGCAGCCCCCGGTGGGGGATCGCTGGAAACACCATATATTTT
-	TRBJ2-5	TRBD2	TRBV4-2	CASSQDTSGVQETQYF	TGTGCCAGCAGCCAAGATACTAGCGGGGTCCAAGAGACCCAGTACTTC
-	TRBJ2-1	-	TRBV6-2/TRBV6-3	CASRLLHNEQFF	TGTGCCAGCAGATTACTCCACAATGAGCAGTTCTTC
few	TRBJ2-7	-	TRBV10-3	CATAGQLYEQYF	TGTGCCACCGCGGGACAGCTTTACGAGCAGTACTTC
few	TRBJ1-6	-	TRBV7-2	CASSPLPGRYNSPLHF	TGTGCCAGCAGCCCTCTACCGGGACGGTATAATTCACCCCTCCACTTT
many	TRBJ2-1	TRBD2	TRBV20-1	CSARILAGGTGWDEQFF	TGCAGTGCTAGGATACTAGCGGGGGGGACCGGTTGGGATGAGCAGTTCTTC
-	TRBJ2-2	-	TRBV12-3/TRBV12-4	CASSPLVNTGELFF	TGTGCCAGCAGTCCCCTGGTTAACACCGGGGAGCTGTTTTTT
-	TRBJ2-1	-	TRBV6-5	CASSYSRAGDEQFF	TGTGCCAGCAGTTACTCGAGGGCCGGCGATGAGCAGTTCTTC
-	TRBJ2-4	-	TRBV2	CASSAGTKNIQYF	TGTGCCAGCAGTGCTGGGACCAAAAACATTCAGTACTTC
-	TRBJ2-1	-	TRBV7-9	CASSFVEGHNEQFF	TGTGCCAGCAGCTTCGTGGAGGGTCACAATGAGCAGTTCTTC
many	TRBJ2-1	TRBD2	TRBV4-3	CASSQDGSSGGPYNEQFF	TGCGCCAGCAGCCAAGATGGATCGAGCGGGGGCCCGTACAATGAGCAGTTCTTC
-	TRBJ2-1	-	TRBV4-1	CASSQPIRNEQFF	TGCGCCAGCAGCCAACCAATCCGAAATGAGCAGTTCTTC
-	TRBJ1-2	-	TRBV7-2	CASSLEADSYGYTF	TGTGCCAGCAGCTTAGAAGCCGACAGCTATGGCTACACCTTC
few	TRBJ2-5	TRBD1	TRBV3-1	CASSQLRTGPETQYF	TGTGCCAGCAGCCAACTACGGACAGGGCCAGAGACCCAGTACTTC
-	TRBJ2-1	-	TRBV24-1	CATSDSLSGRSYNEQFF	TGTGCCACCAGTGATTCCTTAAGCGGACGCTCCTACAATGAGCAGTTCTTC
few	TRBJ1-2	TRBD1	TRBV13	CASSYRWTGGYTF	TGTGCCAGCAGCTATCGATGGACAGGCGGCTACACCTTC
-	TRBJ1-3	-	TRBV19	CASTLTGRGNTIYF	TGTGCCAGTACCCTAACAGGGCGCGGAAACACCATATATTTT
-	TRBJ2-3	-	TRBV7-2	CASTISGPGATDTQYF	TGTGCCAGCACAATTAGCGGCCCGGGGGCCACCGATACGCAGTATTTT
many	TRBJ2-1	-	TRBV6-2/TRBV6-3	CASSNGLAVLFF	TGTGCCAGCAGTAACGGGCTAGCAGTGTTGTTCTTC
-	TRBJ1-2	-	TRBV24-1	CATSAPVPGGYTF	TGTGCCACCAGTGCCCCCGTCCCGGGGGGCTACACCTTC
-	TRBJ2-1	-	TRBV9	CASSVAPLGSYNEQFF	TGTGCCAGCAGCGTAGCTCCCTTGGGATCCTACAATGAGCAGTTCTTC
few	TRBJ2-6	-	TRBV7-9	CASTFSGANVLTF	TGTGCCAGCACCTTCTCCGGGGCCAACGTCCTGACTTTC
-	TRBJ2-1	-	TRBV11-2	CASSLLTTGGPVKNEQFF	TGTGCCAGCAGCCTCCTAACAACGGGGGGCCCAGTTAAGAATGAGCAGTTCTTC
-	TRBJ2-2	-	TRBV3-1	CASSQVTNTGELFF	TGTGCCAGCAGCCAAGTAACAAACACCGGGGAGCTGTTTTTT
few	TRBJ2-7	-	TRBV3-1	CASSQVSQKDEQYF	TGTGCCAGCAGCCAAGTATCTCAGAAAGACGAGCAGTACTTC
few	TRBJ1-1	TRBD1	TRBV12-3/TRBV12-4	CASRSRGGTEAFF	TGTGCCAGCAGGTCCAGGGGGGGCACTGAAGCTTTCTTT
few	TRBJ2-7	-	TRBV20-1	CSARGGQGALDEQYF	TGCAGTGCTAGAGGGGGACAAGGGGCATTGGACGAGCAGTACTTC
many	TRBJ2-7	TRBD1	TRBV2	CASIPALDPGGEQYF	TGTGCCAGCATTCCTGCTCTAGACCCAGGGGGAGAGCAGTACTTC
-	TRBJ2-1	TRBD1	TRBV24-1	CATSDGTVNANEQFF	TGTGCCACCAGTGACGGGACAGTTAACGCAAATGAGCAGTTCTTC
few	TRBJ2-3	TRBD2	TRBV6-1	CASRYSGGGSQDTQYF	TGTGCCAGCAGATATAGCGGGGGGGGGTCGCAAGATACGCAGTATTTT